This passage covers 25 T cell receptor beta chains from one sample sequenced in a study of blood T cells in healthy people across ages. The use of a sample-barcoded 5' primer and a J-beta primer mix characterized a second PCR of about 7 to 12 cycles. From the 5' RACE reads, TCRdb called clonotypes with MiXCR, one entry per CDR3 protein. The sample lists some 890,000 distinct CDR3 sequences, 29% seen once, with about 10% in the top ten. This sample also belongs to another study, concerning T cells of mothers and their children.

The sequencing sample was made of blood. These receptors came from a woman in her thirties or forties in good health.

With regard to this clonotype: One junction end disagrees with the germline gene, perhaps due to a read error. The chain combines TRBV9 with TRBJ2-3, with TRBD2 matching over 8 bases. From germline, CDR1 is SGDLS and CDR2 YYNGEE. The CDR3 has 17 amino acids. The CDR3 nucleotides are TGTACCAGCAGCGTAAGAGTCGTCGGGGGGGCTTCAGATACGCAGTATTTT. Its protein is CTSSVRVVGGASDTQYF. Variable domain in full (rest from reference TRBV9 and TRBJ2-3): DSGVTQTPKHLITATGQRVTLRCSPRSGDLSVYWYQQSLDQGLQFLIQYYNGEERAKGNILERFSAQQFPDLHSELNLSSLELGDSALYFCTSSVRVVGGASDTQYFGPGTRLTVL.

This clonotype was found a few times. The chain is built from TRBV12-3 or TRBV12-4 and TRBJ1-2, with a possible D match to TRBD1 (5 bases). Trimming removed 6 bases from V and 6 bases from J, with 14 bases in between. CDR3 size: 13 residues. CDR3 loop: CASSARGGDGYTF. Here the CDR3 DNA reads TGTGCCAGCAGCGCTCGGGGCGGGGATGGCTACACCTTC.

This clonotype appeared many times. The chain joins TRBV7-2 to TRBJ2-7; D is uncertain. Germline V gene sequence: CDR1 SGHTA, CDR2 FQGNSA. V gave up 5 bases and J gave up 0 bases, with 8 bases separating them. The CDR3 sequence is 13 residues long. The CDR3 here is CASSRVSSYEQYF. In nucleotides, the CDR3 is TGTGCCAGCAGCCGCGTAAGCTCCTACGAGCAGTACTTC.

The V call is TRBV5-1, the J call TRBJ2-1; no clear D. The CDR3 runs 14 residues. The germline V gene encodes CDR1 SGHRS and CDR2 YFSETQ. V was trimmed by 3 bases and J by 8 bases, leaving 15 bases between them. CDR3 sequence reads: CASSSLLLGDEQFF. In DNA form, the CDR3 reads TGCGCCAGCAGCTCCCTTCTTCTCGGAGATGAGCAGTTCTTC. The whole variable domain, remainder taken from reference TRBV5-1 and TRBJ2-1, is KAGVTQTPRYLIKTRGQQVTLSCSPISGHRSVSWYQQTPGQGLQFLFEYFSETQRNKGNFPGRFSGRQFSNSRSEMNVSTLELGDSALYLCASSSLLLGDEQFFGPGTRLTVL.

This clonotype was observed a handful of times. The chain is built from TRBV25-1 and TRBJ2-7, with D perhaps matching TRBD2 (5 bases). CDR1 is MGHDK, CDR2 SYGVNS, per germline. Trimming cost V 2 bases and J 3 bases, with 11 bases left between them. This CDR3 has 14 amino acids. CDR3 loop: CASSERGRLYEQYF. The DNA of the CDR3 is TGTGCCAGCAGTGAACGGGGTCGTCTCTACGAGCAGTACTTC.

Ten or more counts support this clonotype. V usage is TRBV28 and J usage is TRBJ2-7, with a weak D call TRBD1 (6 bases). Germline CDR1 and CDR2: MDHEN and SYDVKM. Trimming left V 8 bases short and J 2 bases short, with 10 bases between. CDR3 size: 12 residues. Written as DNA, the CDR3 is TGTGCCAGCTTCGGGGACACCTACGAGCAGTACTTC. Amino acids: CASFGDTYEQYF.

There are a few counts of this clonotype. This may be a read error, as it is one base from a much larger clone. The genes are TRBV19 and TRBJ2-5; TRBD2 might be the D (6 bases). The DNA end is more similar to TRBJ2-7, so the J call may be wrong. The germline gives CDR1 LNHDA, CDR2 SQIVND (reference sequence). The CDR3 is 13 amino acids. This chain's CDR3 is CASRRGDPPEQYF. The CDR3 nucleotides read TGTGCCAGTAGGCGGGGCGATCCACCCGAGCAGTACTTC.

This clonotype was counted between two and nine times. In nucleotides, the CDR3 is TGTGCCAGTCAGGGGACGTACCAGCCCCAGCATTTT. Residues: CASQGTYQPQHF. The chain employs TRBV28 and TRBJ1-5; D possibly corresponds to TRBD1 (6 bases). The CDR3 is 12 residues long. V lost 9 bases and J 7 bases, leaving 13 bases between the germline ends. The germline V gene encodes CDR1 MDHEN and CDR2 SYDVKM.

The V and J genes are TRBV12-3 or TRBV12-4 and TRBJ2-5, with D perhaps matching TRBD1 (5 bases). The DNA end is a closer match to TRBJ2-7, so the J assignment may be wrong. The CDR3 consists of 14 residues. In DNA form, the CDR3 reads TGTGCCAGCAGCTCAGGGATCAGCTTCCACGAGCAGTACTTC. It codes for CASSSGISFHEQYF.

On this clonotype: One end of the junction fails to match germline, which may point to a read error. V is TRBV28 and J is TRBJ2-5, with D hard to call. This CDR3 has 12 residues. Germline CDR1 and CDR2: MDHEN and SYDVKM. The CDR3, as DNA: TGTACCAGCAGTTTACCCCCAGAGACCCAGTACTTC. This codes for CTSSLPPETQYF.

There are many counts of this clonotype. The CDR3: CSARQRGLAKNIQYF. The CDR3 nucleotides are TGCAGTGCCCGACAGCGGGGGCTAGCCAAAAACATTCAGTACTTC. The chain employs TRBV20-1 and TRBJ2-4; 8 nucleotides match TRBD2. V lost 6 bases, J lost 0 bases, and 7 bases stayed unmatched. Germline V lookup: CDR1 DFQATT, CDR2 SNEGSKA (reference sequence). The CDR3 is 15 residues long.

The chain carries TRBV5-5 and TRBJ1-1; a possible D gene is TRBD1 (5 bases). Trimming left V 5 bases short and J 6 bases short, with 14 bases between. The germline V gene encodes CDR1 SGHKS and CDR2 YYEKEE (reference sequence). This CDR3 has 13 residues. CDR3 amino acids: CASRGTARSEAFF. DNA of the CDR3: TGTGCCAGCAGGGGGACCGCTAGATCTGAAGCTTTCTTT.

On this clonotype itself: At one boundary the junction diverges from the germline segment, which might be a read error. The V gene is TRBV4-3, the J gene TRBJ1-2; D is perhaps TRBD1 (5 bases). Germline lookup yields CDR1 LGHNA and CDR2 YSLEER. The CDR3 extends over 15 amino acids. CDR3 DNA sequence: TGCGCCAGCAGCCAAGAGGGGCAGATTTCCTATGGCTATACCTTC. Its protein is CASSQEGQISYGYTF.

The rearrangement links TRBV5-1 to TRBJ2-1, with D possibly being TRBD1 (6 bases). Germline V gives CDR1 SGHRS, CDR2 YFSETQ. The V gene lost 1 base and the J gene lost 3 bases, with 11 bases spanning the gap. The CDR3 is made up of 15 amino acids. The CDR3: CASSLYEGVYNEQFF. The CDR3 DNA sequence: TGCGCCAGCAGCTTGTACGAGGGGGTCTACAATGAGCAGTTCTTC. Together with reference TRBV5-1 and TRBJ2-1, the CDR3 gives the full variable domain: KAGVTQTPRYLIKTRGQQVTLSCSPISGHRSVSWYQQTPGQGLQFLFEYFSETQRNKGNFPGRFSGRQFSNSRSEMNVSTLELGDSALYLCASSLYEGVYNEQFFGPGTRLTVL.

This rearrangement joins TRBV5-1 to TRBJ2-1; 8 positions match TRBD2. The CDR3 has 15 residues. Germline CDR1 and CDR2: SGHRS and YFSETQ. V dropped 4 bases and J dropped 8; count of bases not matched to a gene: 11. CDR3 amino acids: CASSQVASGSYEQFF. The CDR3 bases are TGCGCCAGCAGCCAGGTAGCTAGCGGGTCCTATGAGCAGTTCTTC.

This clonotype turned up a few times. The CDR3 DNA reads as TGTGCCAGTAGTACCCGCGGGACCAAAGGGGATGGCTACACCTTC. Encoded protein: CASSTRGTKGDGYTF. J is TRBJ1-2 and V is TRBV19, with D perhaps TRBD1 (5 bases). Germline V gene data show CDR1 as LNHDA and CDR2 as SQIVND (reference sequence). The CDR3 extends over 15 amino acids. The V end was cut by 4 bases, the J end by 6 bases, with 18 bases between.

This clonotype was counted a few times. The chain uses TRBV5-1 and TRBJ1-1, with no clear D. Looked up from germline, CDR1 is SGHRS and CDR2 is YFSETQ. The CDR3 spans 15 residues. V lost 0 bases to trimming and J lost 1 base, with 10 bases between them. CDR3 nucleotide sequence: TGCGCCAGCAGCTTGGGAAAAGAGGGGAACACTGAAGCTTTCTTT. Translation gives CASSLGKEGNTEAFF. The full variable domain, with the rest looked up from reference TRBV5-1 and TRBJ1-1, is KAGVTQTPRYLIKTRGQQVTLSCSPISGHRSVSWYQQTPGQGLQFLFEYFSETQRNKGNFPGRFSGRQFSNSRSEMNVSTLELGDSALYLCASSLGKEGNTEAFFGQGTRLTVV.

The rearrangement links TRBV11-1 to TRBJ1-1; 7 bases align to TRBD1. The CDR3 covers 16 residues. V was pared by 5 bases and J by 4 bases, with 13 bases of the junction left unmatched. CDR1 is SGHAT and CDR2 is FQDESV in the germline V gene (reference sequence). Here the CDR3 DNA reads TGTGCCAGCAGCCTATCAACGGGACAGTCAGGCACTGAAGCTTTCTTT. Its translation is CASSLSTGQSGTEAFF.

In regard to this clonotype: The junction and the germline gene differ at one end; a read error may be behind it. This chain links TRBV12-3 or TRBV12-4 with TRBJ1-2; D remains unclear. The CDR3 totals 14 residues. The CDR3 DNA is TGTGCCAGCAGCCACGTGAGGGTAGGAGATGGCCACACCTTC. Translation gives CASSHVRVGDGHTF.

This clonotype was recorded once. An end of the junction differs from the germline gene, which may be a read error. The rearrangement links TRBV12-3 or TRBV12-4 to TRBJ1-4; 11 positions match TRBD1. The CDR3 spans 17 residues. The CDR3 bases are TGTGCCAGCAGTCTGGGACAGGGGGTTTCGACTAATGAAAAACTGGTTTTT. Amino acid sequence: CASSLGQGVSTNEKLVF.

About this clonotype itself: Lacking the conserved final phenylalanine or tryptophan, this CDR3 likely reflects a read error. The gene calls are TRBV9 and TRBJ2-1; maybe TRBD2 (6 bases). Trimming took 4 bases from V and 3 from J, leaving 23 bases between them. Germline CDR1 reads SGDLS; CDR2 reads YYNGEE. There are 18 residues in the CDR3. The CDR3: CASSPVRDVGRFYNEQFL. The CDR3 DNA is TGTGCCAGCAGCCCGGTGCGGGATGTGGGACGGTTCTACAATGAGCAGTTCCTC.

This clonotype is a singleton in its sample. The conserved final phenylalanine or tryptophan is absent from the CDR3, which likely points to a read error. The gene calls are TRBV7-6 and TRBJ2-2; 9 bases match TRBD1. Germline CDR1 SGHVS, CDR2 FNYEAQ. This CDR3 comprises 18 residues. Trimming removed 4 bases from V and 4 bases from J; junction bases left unmatched: 13. The CDR3 loop is CASSYSGRDRVSTGELFV. CDR3 sequence (DNA): TGTGCCAGCAGCTACTCCGGTCGGGACAGGGTGTCCACCGGGGAGCTGTTTGTT.

For this clonotype: One end of the junction varies from germline; a read error may be responsible. V usage is TRBV20-1 and J usage is TRBJ2-3; no definite D call. The CDR3 is made up of 16 amino acids. The germline V gene has CDR1 DFQATT and CDR2 SNEGSKA (reference sequence). CDR3 loop: CGARDVAHSSTDTQYF. DNA for the CDR3: TGCGGTGCTAGAGATGTGGCCCACTCCAGCACAGATACGCAGTATTTT.

This rearrangement joins TRBV20-1 to TRBJ2-7; a weak D match, TRBD1 (6 bases). The CDR3 extends over 11 amino acids. V was clipped by 4 bases and J by 6 bases, with 10 bases between them. Germline CDR1 reads DFQATT; CDR2 reads SNEGSKA (reference sequence). In DNA, the CDR3 is TGCAGTGCTAAGGGGGTAACCGAGCAGTACTTC. The encoded protein is CSAKGVTEQYF.

This clonotype was seen only a few times. The V call is TRBV9, the J call TRBJ2-5; 10 bases match TRBD2. This CDR3 region has 18 residues. Germline trimming cut 0 bases from V and 3 bases from J; bases unmatched to any gene: 11. Germline assignment: CDR1 SGDLS and CDR2 YYNGEE. The CDR3 DNA is TGTGCCAGCAGCGTAGCTAGCGGGGCTAGCGGGGGAAAAGAGACCCAGTACTTC. It is translated as CASSVASGASGGKETQYF.